This TCR beta chain was found in a study of T cells after yellow fever vaccination. TCRdb redid the calling of the 5' RACE reads with MiXCR, one entry per CDR3 protein. Of some 300,000 distinct CDR3 sequences listed, approximately 10% were seen once; the top ten hold approximately 3.5%. Trimming took 4 bases from V and 1 from J, leaving 12 bases between them. The germline gives CDR1 KGHDR, CDR2 SFDVKD. This CDR3 is built from 15 residues. The receptor's source is a man between 18 and 35 years old who received the YFV17D yellow fever vaccine. The sample was CD4+ T cells sorted from PBMCs, taken 5 days after the yellow fever booster vaccination. This chain uses TRBV24-1 with TRBJ2-5; D might be TRBD1 (6 bases). The CDR3 here is CATSDTRGFQETQYF. CDR3 in DNA: TGTGCCACCAGTGACACCAGGGGTTTCCAAGAGACCCAGTACTTC.